A selection of T cell receptor beta chains follows, all from one sample in a study of T cell responses to AZD1222 COVID-19 vaccine. TCRdb keeps only in-frame clones here, not all; method: immunoSEQ multiplex PCR. There are around 150,000 clones in the sample; more than 90% occur only once, and about 5.5% lies in the top ten. Specimen: peripheral blood, collected on day 0 of AZD1222 vaccination. Receptors originate from an adult in good health. The CDR3 runs from the conserved cysteine through the conserved F or W. The D gene is left open where the match is weak. A clone size is listed for some rows: how often the clone was seen (once, few, many), or a class if it is expanded.

NA TRBJ2-7 TRBV6-5 NA CASTPLALLSYEQYF TGTGCCAGCACCCCCTTGGCCCTGCTCTCCTACGAGCAGTACTTC
TRBD2 TRBJ2-1 TRBV5-4 few CASSSAGTSYEQFF TGTGCCAGCAGTTCAGCCGGGACTAGCTATGAGCAGTTCTTC
TRBD1 TRBJ2-7 TRBV2 NA CASEQGEDYEQYF TGTGCCAGCGAACAGGGGGAAGACTACGAGCAGTACTTC
TRBD2 TRBJ2-1 TRBV7-7 few CASSSQTSGSLDEQFF TGTGCTAGCAGCTCCCAGACTAGCGGGAGTTTAGATGAGCAGTTCTTC
TRBD2 TRBJ2-1 TRBV7-2 NA CASSFGRGGLNEQFF TGTGCCAGCAGCTTTGGACGCGGGGGGCTTAATGAGCAGTTCTTC
TRBD1 TRBJ2-7 TRBV11-2 NA CASSLGTGIYEQYF TGTGCCAGCAGCTTAGGGACAGGGATCTACGAGCAGTACTTC
NA TRBJ2-7 TRBV11-3 NA CASSPRRGAYEQYF TGTGCCAGCAGCCCCCGAAGAGGAGCCTACGAGCAGTACTTC
NA TRBJ1-1 TRBV12-3/TRBV12-4 NA CASSPNWNTEAFF TGTGCCAGCAGCCCGAATTGGAACACTGAAGCTTTCTTT
TRBD2 TRBJ2-7 TRBV3-1/TRBV3-2 NA CASSQSGRAYGQYF TGTGCCAGCAGCCAAAGCGGGAGGGCCTACGGGCAGTACTTC
NA TRBJ2-5 TRBV5-1 NA CASSLALGAGETQYF TGCGCCAGCAGCTTGGCCTTAGGGGCGGGGGAGACCCAGTACTTC
TRBD1 TRBJ2-3 TRBV6-5 NA CASITGGISDTQYF TGTGCCAGCATCACAGGGGGCATCTCAGATACGCAGTATTTT
TRBD2 TRBJ2-1 TRBV19 NA CASRFELAGGKEQFF TGTGCCAGTCGGTTTGAGCTAGCGGGAGGGAAGGAGCAGTTCTTC
NA TRBJ1-1 TRBV7-8 NA CASSLLMATEAFF TGTGCCAGCAGCTTACTTATGGCGACTGAAGCTTTCTTT
NA TRBJ2-1 TRBV7-8 NA CASRGFGDFREQFF TGTGCCAGCAGGGGATTCGGGGATTTCAGGGAGCAGTTCTTC
NA TRBJ2-1 TRBV3-1/TRBV3-2 NA CASSQNRLSGPLDEQFF TGTGCCAGCAGCCAAAACCGACTAAGCGGGCCTTTGGATGAGCAGTTCTTC
NA TRBJ1-1 TRBV6-1 NA CASSERPGAGGTEAFF TGTGCCAGCAGTGAACGGCCTGGGGCAGGAGGGACTGAAGCTTTCTTT
TRBD1 TRBJ1-1 TRBV19 NA CASSNQGELGDTEAFF TGTGCCAGTAGTAATCAGGGGGAATTGGGGGACACTGAAGCTTTCTTT
NA TRBJ2-7 TRBV28 once CASSTSGDSYEQYF TGTGCCAGCAGTACCTCAGGGGACTCCTACGAGCAGTACTTC
NA TRBJ1-2 TRBV6-1 NA CASSDVGDGNYGYTF TGTGCCAGCAGTGATGTGGGGGATGGGAACTATGGCTACACCTTC
TRBD1 TRBJ2-5 TRBV19 NA CASSISWGQSGQETQYF TGTGCCAGTAGTATCAGTTGGGGACAGTCAGGCCAAGAGACCCAGTACTTC
TRBD1 TRBJ1-6 TRBV3-1/TRBV3-2 NA CASSQGQYNSPLHF TGTGCCAGCAGCCAGGGACAGTATAATTCACCCCTCCACTTT
NA TRBJ2-1 TRBV27 once CASSLRPYNEQFF TGTGCCAGCAGTCTCAGACCCTACAATGAGCAGTTCTTC
NA TRBJ1-5 TRBV19 few CASSMLGEYQPQHF TGTGCCAGTAGTATGTTGGGGGAATATCAGCCCCAGCATTTT
NA TRBJ2-2 TRBV10-1 NA CASSAGGAPTGELFF TGCGCCAGCAGTGCCGGAGGGGCGCCCACCGGGGAGCTGTTTTTT
NA TRBJ2-1 TRBV19 NA CASSMVRSSYNEQFF TGTGCCAGTAGTATGGTACGGAGCTCCTACAATGAGCAGTTCTTC
NA TRBJ1-3 TRBV6-5 NA CASIGGFGNTIYF TGTGCCAGCATAGGAGGCTTTGGAAACACCATATATTTT
TRBD1 TRBJ1-6 TRBV27 NA CASGTGVSPLHF TGTGCCAGCGGGACAGGGGTTTCACCCCTCCACTTT